The 26 T cell receptor beta chains below come from one sample, sequenced in a study of shared clonotypes between healthy human individuals. Libraries were prepared by immunoSEQ multiplex PCR; TCRdb keeps only in-frame clonotypes and omits some of them. The sample yields about 96,000 clones, 60% to 75% seen once. The sequencing sample was made of memory CD8+ T cells sorted from blood. Sample subset: CD45RO+ cells pooled with CCR7-negative TemRA cells. Receptors originate from a man aged 25-45 years in good health.

V usage is TRBV27 and J usage is TRBJ1-5; D might be TRBD1 (5 bases). The CDR3 runs 17 residues. V lost 5 bases and J lost 1, with 18 bases in between. Germline V CDR1 and CDR2: MNHEY, SMNVEV (reference sequence). In DNA, the CDR3 is TGTGCCAGCAGTCCCCGGCAGGGTTTCCTAAGCAATCAGCCCCAGCATTTT. The encoded protein is CASSPRQGFLSNQPQHF.

The chain has TRBV5-1 and TRBJ2-1; 15 bases agree with TRBD2. The CDR3 sequence is 16 residues long. Per the germline V gene, CDR1 is SGHRS and CDR2 is YFSETQ. Trimming cost V 4 bases and J 6 bases; bases outside gene matches: 5. The CDR3 loop reads CASSQGTSGRSNEQFF. The CDR3 DNA reads TGCGCCAGCAGCCAAGGGACTAGCGGGAGGAGCAATGAGCAGTTCTTC.

The chain combines TRBV5-5 with TRBJ1-3; D remains ambiguous. The CDR3 runs 12 residues. Germline CDR1 and CDR2: SGHKS and YYEKEE (reference sequence). V lost 3 bases, J lost 4 bases, and 5 bases lay in between. The CDR3 DNA reads TGTGCCAGCAGCTCCAGGGGAAACACCATATATTTT. Protein: CASSSRGNTIYF.

This chain links TRBV7-6 with TRBJ2-7, with D perhaps TRBD1 or TRBD2 (5 bases each). CDR3 length: 14 amino acids. Per germline, CDR1 SGHVS and CDR2 FNYEAQ. Trimming took 5 bases from V and 3 from J, leaving 14 bases between them. In nucleotides, the CDR3 is TGTGCCAGCAGCCCCGGGACGGTCCTCTACGAGCAGTACTTC. Its protein product is CASSPGTVLYEQYF.

This clone appeared once. The chain employs TRBV27 and TRBJ2-7; the match to TRBD1 covers 9 bases. Germline V gives CDR1 MNHEY, CDR2 SMNVEV (reference sequence). The CDR3 covers 15 residues. Trimming took 7 bases from V and 0 from J; bases not matched to a gene: 7. The CDR3 sequence is CASTPWDRVSYEQYF. In DNA, the CDR3 is TGTGCCAGCACCCCGTGGGACAGGGTCTCCTACGAGCAGTACTTC.

The rearrangement links TRBV18 to TRBJ2-1; perhaps TRBD2 as D (6 bases). Germline V gives CDR1 KGHSH, CDR2 LQKENI. The CDR3 is made up of 16 amino acids. The V end lost 1 base, the J end lost 3 bases, and 13 bases lay between the germline ends. The CDR3 loop is CASSPLPGEGYNEQFF. CDR3 DNA sequence: TGTGCCAGCTCACCACTTCCGGGAGAAGGCTACAATGAGCAGTTCTTC.

This chain joins TRBV2 and TRBJ2-1; 8 bases are a match to TRBD2. This CDR3 contains 15 residues. The germline V gene has CDR1 SNHLY and CDR2 FYNNEI. Trimming at V came to 7 bases and at J to 8 bases, leaving 13 bases not matched to a gene. CDR3 residues: CASTPGGGLAHEQFF. The CDR3 bases are TGTGCCAGCACCCCCGGGGGGGGGTTGGCCCATGAGCAGTTCTTC.

The chain joins TRBV6-6 to TRBJ2-1; the D gene is possibly TRBD2 (6 bases). Trimming removed 2 bases from V and 1 base from J, with 9 bases in between. CDR1 and CDR2 (germline): MNHNY, SVGAGI (reference sequence). This CDR3 region has 15 residues. CDR3 region: CASSYLATSYNEQFF. The DNA for the CDR3 is TGTGCCAGCAGTTACCTAGCGACTTCCTACAATGAGCAGTTCTTC.

A single count supports this clone. CDR3 protein: CASRAPGGGAQHF. CDR3 coding DNA: TGTGCCAGCAGGGCCCCGGGCGGTGGGGCCCAGCATTTT. V is TRBV6-6 and J is TRBJ1-5; D is unclear. Trimming cost V 6 bases and J 11 bases, with 17 bases left between them. The germline V gene has CDR1 MNHNY and CDR2 SVGAGI (reference sequence). This CDR3 region has 13 residues.

The chain carries TRBV10-2 and TRBJ2-3; TRBD2 aligns across 10 bases. The CDR3 sequence is 14 residues long. Germline V lookup: CDR1 WSHSY, CDR2 SAAADI. The ends lost 7 bases at V and 4 bases at J; junction bases unmatched: 5. CDR3 DNA: TGCGCCAGCACCCTAGCGGGAGTGGCAGATACGCAGTATTTT. This sequence encodes CASTLAGVADTQYF.

The rearrangement uses TRBV27 and TRBJ2-7, with 7 bases aligning to TRBD2. Germline loops: CDR1 MNHEY, CDR2 SMNVEV (reference sequence). This CDR3 contains 15 residues. The junction had 9 bases not matched to a gene; V was cut back by 5 bases and J by 2 bases. The CDR3 bases are TGTGCCAGCAGTCGGTTAGCGGGCCGACCCTACGAGCAGTACTTC. It translates to CASSRLAGRPYEQYF.

This chain links TRBV27 with TRBJ2-1, with D possibly matching TRBD1 (5 bases). Trimming left V 7 bases short and J 4 bases short, with 17 bases between. CDR1 is MNHEY and CDR2 is SMNVEV in the germline V gene (reference sequence). The CDR3 sequence is 15 residues long. The CDR3 DNA is TGTGCCAGCACCATGGTTGGGGCTGCGTACAATGAGCAGTTCTTC. Translation: CASTMVGAAYNEQFF.

This clone was detected a few times. The chain is built from TRBV18 and TRBJ2-3; D is perhaps TRBD1 or TRBD2 (6 bases each). The V end was cut by 0 bases, the J end by 4 bases, with 20 bases between. Germline V gene data show CDR1 as KGHSH and CDR2 as LQKENI. The CDR3 spans 18 residues. CDR3 loop: CASSPPRGAKAHADTQYF. CDR3 sequence (DNA): TGTGCCAGCTCACCACCGAGGGGGGCTAAGGCACACGCAGATACGCAGTATTTT.

This clone was counted between two and nine times. The gene calls are TRBV6-4 and TRBJ2-3, with TRBD2 matching over 10 bases. Trimming removed 2 bases from V and 3 bases from J; junction bases left unmatched: 2. CDR1 and CDR2 (germline): MRHNA, SNTAGT. The CDR3 loop spans 15 amino acids. CDR3 sequence (DNA): TGTGCCAGCAGTGACGGGACTAGCGTAACAGATACGCAGTATTTT. Translation: CASSDGTSVTDTQYF.

The chain has TRBV6-5 and TRBJ2-7; 7 positions match TRBD1. Trimming at V came to 5 bases and at J to 2 bases, leaving 3 bases not matched to a gene. This CDR3 spans 13 amino acids. The germline gives CDR1 MNHEY, CDR2 SVGAGI. In DNA, the CDR3 is TGTGCCAGCAGTGCCGGGACAGCCTACGAGCAGTACTTC. This translates into CASSAGTAYEQYF.

This clone has at least ten counts. V and J are TRBV10-3 and TRBJ2-1, with D tentatively TRBD2 (6 bases). The V end was cut by 6 bases, the J end by 3 bases, with 15 bases between. CDR1 and CDR2 from the germline V gene are ENHRY and SYGVKD. The CDR3 runs to 15 residues. CDR3 sequence (DNA): TGTGCCATCAGATCGGGGGACTTGGACTACAATGAGCAGTTCTTC. This codes for CAIRSGDLDYNEQFF.

The chain joins TRBV2 to TRBJ2-3, with TRBD1 identical over 11 bases. V shed 0 bases, J shed 0 bases, and the junction held 11 bases outside the gene matches. Germline-derived CDR1 and CDR2 are SNHLY and FYNNEI. The CDR3 spans 20 residues. The CDR3 DNA sequence: TGTGCCAGCAGTGAAGCGCTTTATGGGACAGGGGGACGTAGCACAGATACGCAGTATTTT. As protein: CASSEALYGTGGRSTDTQYF.

In this sample, this clone turned up many times. Its ends do not fully match the called genes, so a read error is possible. The genes are TRBV4-1 and TRBJ2-1, with D unclear. The CDR3 consists of 14 residues. The V gene's germline CDR1 is MGHRA and CDR2 YSYEKL. This CDR3 is CASSPSDGYIEQFF. The CDR3 DNA reads as TGCGCCAGCAGCCCTTCGGACGGATACATTGAGCAGTTCTTC.

This chain links TRBV27 with TRBJ2-7; 8 nucleotides agree with TRBD1. This CDR3 has 15 amino acids. Germline trimming cut 6 bases from V and 4 bases from J; bases unmatched to any gene: 11. CDR1 and CDR2 from the germline V gene are MNHEY and SMNVEV (reference sequence). CDR3 bases: TGTGCCAGCAGCTTTCTCGGACAGGGTTTTTACGAGCAGTACTTC. Protein sequence: CASSFLGQGFYEQYF.

J is TRBJ1-5 and V is TRBV5-4; possibly TRBD1 for D (5 bases). Trimming stripped 0 bases from V and 5 bases from J, with 9 bases between. This CDR3 is built from 14 residues. The V gene's germline CDR1 is SGHNT and CDR2 YYREEE (reference sequence). The CDR3 loop reads CASSLAAGHQPQHF. For the CDR3, the DNA is TGTGCCAGCAGCTTGGCGGCAGGGCATCAGCCCCAGCATTTT.

CDR3: CASSLGSRDPSEAFF. The CDR3 bases are TGTGCCAGCAGCTTGGGCAGCCGAGACCCTAGCGAAGCTTTCTTT. This chain links TRBV5-4 with TRBJ1-1; no definite D call. V lost 0 bases to trimming and J lost 8 bases, with 17 bases between them. Looked up from germline, CDR1 is SGHNT and CDR2 is YYREEE (reference sequence). CDR3 size: 15 residues.

This clone was detected only a few times. The chain employs TRBV15 and TRBJ2-4, with no clear D. Per germline, CDR1 LNHNV and CDR2 YYDKDF (reference sequence). The CDR3 sequence is 16 residues long. V shed 1 base and J shed 8 bases, with 18 bases lying between them. The CDR3 is CATSRGYSVSSDIQYF. Here the CDR3 DNA reads TGTGCCACCAGCAGAGGTTATTCGGTTAGTTCGGACATTCAGTACTTC.

This clone showed up just once. The genes are TRBV7-9 and TRBJ2-1; 8 bases align to TRBD2. Trimming removed 6 bases from V and 6 bases from J; junction bases left unmatched: 7. CDR3 length: 14 amino acids. The germline V gene encodes CDR1 SEHNR and CDR2 FQNEAQ (reference sequence). The CDR3 here is CASSAQAGVNEQFF. For the CDR3, the DNA is TGTGCCAGCAGTGCGCAAGCGGGAGTCAATGAGCAGTTCTTC.

The chain links TRBV7-9 to TRBJ1-2, with a weak D call TRBD1 (6 bases). The CDR3 is 15 amino acids. Deletions cut 2 bases from V and 7 bases from J, with 17 bases between. Looked up from germline, CDR1 is SEHNR and CDR2 is FQNEAQ (reference sequence). The CDR3 nucleotides are TGTGCCAGCAGCTTACAAGTCTCGGGGGCGATTGGCTACACCTTC. Translation gives CASSLQVSGAIGYTF.

This clone was counted a single time. The V and J genes are TRBV7-8 and TRBJ1-4, with D perhaps matching TRBD1 (5 bases). CDR3 length: 16 residues. Deletions cut 1 base from V and 4 bases from J, with 13 bases between. Germline V gene data show CDR1 as SGHVS and CDR2 as FQNEAQ. The CDR3 sequence is CASSLEGLPFNEKLFF. CDR3 in DNA: TGTGCCAGCAGCTTAGAGGGGCTCCCGTTTAATGAAAAACTGTTTTTT.

The chain recombines TRBV7-6 with TRBJ1-4; TRBD1 matches 8 bases. The CDR3 sequence is 16 residues long. After removal of 3 bases from V and 6 bases from J, the junction contained 9 bases not matched to a gene. Germline CDR1 reads SGHVS; CDR2 reads FNYEAQ. CDR3 amino acids: CASSLNRGSRDEKLFF. DNA of the CDR3: TGTGCCAGCAGCTTGAACAGGGGGTCTCGGGATGAAAAACTGTTTTTT.